This entry is about one T cell receptor (beta chain). Its antigen is currently unknown. CDR3 size: 14 residues. V dropped 11 bases and J dropped 0 bases, with 13 bases sitting between them. Germline V gene sequence: CDR1 SEHNR, CDR2 FQNEAQ (reference sequence). The sample belongs to a study of OX40 agonist ivuxolimab in advanced cancers. Overall study context: Ivuxolimab, an agonistic anti-OX40 (CD134) antibody, was given to patients. Mean age about 60 years, range roughly 23 to 79; 82.7% male. Study-wide findings and caveats: At doses 0.1 to 3.0 mg/kg, CD4+ and CD8+ clones expanded.

The table came from immunoSEQ multiplex PCR; TCRdb's copy has only in-frame clones and leaves some out. The sample has roughly 74,000 clones; around 92% are singletons. The chain is built from TRBV7-9 and TRBJ2-2; the D gene is possibly TRBD2 (7 bases). The receptor comes from an adult with an advanced solid tumor such as melanoma, head and neck, liver or kidney cancer. This material consisted of CD4+ or CD8+ T cells sorted from blood, taken in a trial of the OX40 agonist ivuxolimab. CDR3 protein: CASQGGANTGELFF. The CDR3, as DNA: TGTGCCTCTCAAGGGGGGGCGAACACCGGGGAGCTGTTTTTT.